The 27 T cell receptor beta chains in this list originate from one sample, sequenced in a study of technical replicates of blood from a handful of donors. TCRdb's table, derived via immunoSEQ multiplex PCR, lists solely in-frame clones and lacks some. The sample holds just over 95,000 clones, approximately 94% seen once. Sequences were obtained from T cells isolated from PBMCs. These receptors all stem from a human donor in good health.

The rearrangement uses TRBV7-4 and TRBJ1-5; D not certain. This CDR3 has 22 residues. Germline V gene sequence: CDR1 SGHVT, CDR2 SQSDAQ. The V gene lost 5 bases and the J gene lost 4 bases, with 36 bases spanning the gap. CDR3 amino acids: CASSRPNSKSCPTLDLNQPQHF. In nucleotides, the CDR3 is TGTGCCAGCAGCCGTCCAAATTCCAAAAGCTGCCCAACTCTAGATCTGAATCAGCCCCAGCATTTT.

The chain carries TRBV6-5 and TRBJ1-5, with D perhaps matching TRBD1 (6 bases). The V gene lost 2 bases and the J gene lost 4 bases, with 12 bases spanning the gap. Germline V CDR1 and CDR2: MNHEY, SVGAGI. The length of the CDR3 is 15 residues. The CDR3 region is CASSYAGAGNQPQHF. The CDR3 DNA sequence: TGTGCCAGCAGTTACGCAGGGGCAGGGAATCAGCCCCAGCATTTT.

The rearrangement joins TRBV18 to TRBJ2-1; 10 bases are shared with TRBD1. From germline, CDR1 is KGHSH and CDR2 LQKENI. Germline trimming cut 2 bases from V and 8 bases from J; bases unmatched to any gene: 9. This CDR3 spans 16 amino acids. The CDR3 sequence: CASSPGSGQGFHEQFF. The CDR3, as DNA: TGTGCCAGCTCACCAGGCTCGGGACAGGGGTTCCATGAGCAGTTCTTC.

The chain employs TRBV5-1 and TRBJ1-1; D is unclear. Germline V gene lookup returns CDR1 SGHRS and CDR2 YFSETQ. V gave up 1 base and J gave up 6 bases, with 13 bases separating them. The CDR3 spans 14 residues. CDR3 in DNA: TGCGCCAGCAGCTTGACATCCGGGAGCCCTGAAGCTTTCTTT. This codes for CASSLTSGSPEAFF. The variable domain in full, completed from reference TRBV5-1 and TRBJ1-1, reads KAGVTQTPRYLIKTRGQQVTLSCSPISGHRSVSWYQQTPGQGLQFLFEYFSETQRNKGNFPGRFSGRQFSNSRSEMNVSTLELGDSALYLCASSLTSGSPEAFFGQGTRLTVV.

This clone showed up just once. The CDR3 coding sequence is TGTGCCAGCAGCCCACTGGGTTGGGAGGGTGAGCAGTTCTTC. It specifies CASSPLGWEGEQFF. The genes are TRBV5-4 and TRBJ2-1; 7 nucleotides match TRBD2. The CDR3 spans 14 residues. V shed 4 bases and J 9 bases; nucleotides not matched to a gene: 10. CDR1 is SGHNT and CDR2 is YYREEE in the germline V gene (reference sequence).

The J gene is TRBJ2-2, the V gene TRBV6-4, with D perhaps matching TRBD1 (8 bases). V lost 4 bases, J lost 4 bases, and 22 bases lay in between. This CDR3 is 18 amino acids long. The germline V gene encodes CDR1 MRHNA and CDR2 SNTAGT. As DNA, the CDR3 is TGTGCCAGCAGTGTAGGCACAGGGGGACTACGAAGCACCGGGGAGCTGTTTTTT. This translates into CASSVGTGGLRSTGELFF.

V gene TRBV2 combines with J gene TRBJ2-3, with D possibly being TRBD2 (5 bases). The V gene's germline CDR1 is SNHLY and CDR2 FYNNEI. The germline V and J ends were trimmed by 3 bases and 1 base, with 14 bases remaining between them. The CDR3 is made up of 16 amino acids. CDR3 residues: CASSEGATRGTDTQYF. The CDR3 DNA reads TGTGCCAGCAGTGAGGGAGCGACCCGTGGCACAGATACGCAGTATTTT. The full variable domain, its missing parts supplied by reference TRBV2 and TRBJ2-3, is EPEVTQTPSHQVTQMGQEVILRCVPISNHLYFYWYRQILGQKVEFLVSFYNNEISEKSEIFDDQFSVERPDGSNFTLKIRSTKLEDSAMYFCASSEGATRGTDTQYFGPGTRLTVL.

The V call is TRBV27, the J call TRBJ2-7, with D perhaps TRBD2 (5 bases). With 2 bases removed from V and 0 bases from J, the gap between germline ends came to 14 bases. This CDR3 is built from 16 residues. Germline-derived CDR1 and CDR2 are MNHEY and SMNVEV (reference sequence). The CDR3 bases are TGTGCCAGCAGTTTAGGAGGTGATCCTAACTCCTACGAGCAGTACTTC. Protein sequence: CASSLGGDPNSYEQYF.

This clone occurred once. The chain links TRBV2 to TRBJ2-1, with TRBD2 matching 13 bases. The germline V gene encodes CDR1 SNHLY and CDR2 FYNNEI. V lost 6 bases to trimming and J lost 8 bases; unmatched junction nucleotides: 10. CDR3 size: 16 residues. The CDR3 reads CASRSGLAGYRDEQFF. CDR3 nucleotides: TGTGCCAGCAGATCGGGACTAGCGGGATATAGGGATGAGCAGTTCTTC.

The chain links TRBV5-1 to TRBJ2-3; 7 positions agree with TRBD2. J lost 5 bases, V lost 0 bases, and 6 bases had no gene match. The CDR3 has 15 residues. Germline V gene sequence: CDR1 SGHRS, CDR2 YFSETQ. The CDR3 here is CASSLVGGSVDTQYF. The DNA of the CDR3 is TGCGCCAGCAGCTTGGTAGGCGGGAGCGTAGATACGCAGTATTTT.

The rearrangement uses TRBV7-8 and TRBJ2-7; the match to TRBD1 covers 10 bases. This CDR3 spans 16 amino acids. From germline, CDR1 is SGHVS and CDR2 FQNEAQ. V was pared by 5 bases and J by 7 bases, with 14 bases of the junction left unmatched. The CDR3 sequence: CASSLVGGQGNREQYF. The DNA of the CDR3 is TGTGCCAGCAGCCTAGTTGGGGGACAGGGGAATAGGGAGCAGTACTTC.

The rearrangement uses TRBV27 and TRBJ2-5; TRBD2 matches 13 bases. The CDR3 runs 15 residues. V was pared by 6 bases and J by 5 bases, with 6 bases of the junction left unmatched. Germline CDR1 MNHEY, CDR2 SMNVEV (reference sequence). The CDR3 DNA reads as TGTGCCAGCAGCAGGACTAGCGGGAGTCTGGAGACCCAGTACTTC. It codes for CASSRTSGSLETQYF.

This sequence joins TRBV7-8 and TRBJ2-6; 8 bases agree with TRBD1. From germline, CDR1 is SGHVS and CDR2 FQNEAQ. Unmatched junction bases numbered 7, after V lost 3 bases and J lost 0 bases. The CDR3 contains 18 residues. This CDR3 is CASSFQGASSSGANVLTF. CDR3 nucleotide sequence: TGTGCCAGCAGCTTTCAGGGGGCTTCAAGCTCTGGGGCCAACGTCCTGACTTTC. The full variable domain, rest sourced from reference TRBV7-8 and TRBJ2-6, is GAGVSQSPRYKVAKRGQDVALRCDPISGHVSLFWYQQALGQGPEFLTYFQNEAQLDKSGLPSDRFFAERPEGSVSTLKIQRTQQEDSAVYLCASSFQGASSSGANVLTFGAGSRLTVL.

The sample holds one count of this clone. The chain couples TRBV5-4 to TRBJ1-1, with D possibly being TRBD1 (6 bases). This CDR3 is built from 14 residues. Germline V lookup: CDR1 SGHNT, CDR2 YYREEE (reference sequence). The V end lost 2 bases, the J end lost 2 bases, and 10 bases lay between the germline ends. DNA of the CDR3: TGTGCCAGCAGCTTCTTACAGGGTAACACTGAAGCTTTCTTT. It is translated as CASSFLQGNTEAFF.

For this clone: The junction departs from germline at one end; a sequencing error may be responsible. The rearrangement joins TRBV7-7 to TRBJ2-3, with TRBD1 identical over 8 bases. The CDR3 runs to 18 residues. Germline V CDR1 and CDR2: SSHAT, FNYEAQ (reference sequence). In DNA, the CDR3 is TGTGCTAGCAGCTTAGCGATTACCGGGACAGGAGTCACAGATACGCAGTATTTT. This encodes CASSLAITGTGVTDTQYF.

The chain links TRBV6-4 to TRBJ2-1, with TRBD2 as a possible D gene (7 bases). V was clipped by 10 bases and J by 9 bases, with 28 bases between them. CDR1 is MRHNA and CDR2 is SNTAGT in the germline V gene. The CDR3 is 16 amino acids. CDR3 sequence (DNA): TGTGCCACCTCCTACCTCGGGGGCACGGGGGGCAGTGAGCAGTTCTTC. Translation: CATSYLGGTGGSEQFF.

This chain links TRBV10-3 with TRBJ2-4, with 9 bases identical to TRBD2. Germline CDR1 is ENHRY and CDR2 is SYGVKD. The CDR3 totals 12 residues. V shed 4 bases, J shed 16 bases, and the junction held 8 bases outside the gene matches. The CDR3 DNA reads as TGTGCCATCAGTGCCCCCAGCGGGAGGCGTTACTTC. The encoded protein is CAISAPSGRRYF.

In DNA, the CDR3 is TGTGCCAGCGTCCGCGGAGCGGGTGGGGGGGATGGCTACACCTTC. Amino acid sequence: CASVRGAGGGDGYTF. The J gene is TRBJ1-2, the V gene TRBV2; tentatively, D is TRBD1 (5 bases). Germline CDR1 reads SNHLY; CDR2 reads FYNNEI. Trimming left V 8 bases short and J 6 bases short, with 22 bases between. This CDR3 is 15 amino acids long.

The chain couples TRBV12-5 to TRBJ1-5, with D perhaps TRBD1 (5 bases). CDR3 length: 17 amino acids. Trimming cost V 1 base and J 11 bases, with 24 bases left between them. Germline CDR1 and CDR2: LGHNT and FRNRAP. For the CDR3, the DNA is TGTGCTAGTGGTTTGGCCACCGACCGCGGGGGAGGCATGGCCCAGCATTTT. Its translation: CASGLATDRGGGMAQHF.

This clone was detected once. The chain uses TRBV7-8 and TRBJ2-3; 8 nucleotides match TRBD2. Germline V CDR1 and CDR2: SGHVS, FQNEAQ. V lost 5 bases, J lost 5 bases, and 12 bases stayed unmatched. The CDR3 loop spans 16 amino acids. The CDR3 nucleotides are TGTGCCAGCAGCCATACCCGGGAGGGAGAACTAGATACGCAGTATTTT. Translated: CASSHTREGELDTQYF.

This sequence joins TRBV5-1 and TRBJ1-2; D uncertain. Germline loops: CDR1 SGHRS, CDR2 YFSETQ. V lost 1 base to trimming and J lost 0 bases, with 10 bases between them. There are 15 residues in the CDR3. The CDR3 sequence: CASSLQPLANYGYTF. DNA of the CDR3: TGCGCCAGCAGCTTGCAACCGTTAGCTAACTATGGCTACACCTTC.

The chain links TRBV4-1 to TRBJ1-5; the match to TRBD1 covers 9 bases. With V trimmed by 6 bases and J by 6 bases, 6 bases remained unmatched. CDR3 length: 14 amino acids. From germline, CDR1 is MGHRA and CDR2 YSYEKL. As DNA, the CDR3 is TGCGCCAGCAGAGAACAGGGGGCTGGTCAGCCCCAGCATTTT. Encoded protein: CASREQGAGQPQHF.

The rearrangement uses TRBV4-2 and TRBJ2-1; 10 positions agree with TRBD2. Per the germline V gene, CDR1 is LGHNA and CDR2 is YNFKEQ. The V gene end was trimmed by 0 bases and the J gene end by 10 bases; junction bases not matched to a gene: 6. CDR3 length: 15 amino acids. As DNA, the CDR3 is TGTGCCAGCAGCCAAGAAGGAATGGGACTAGCGGAGCAGTTCTTC. Its translation is CASSQEGMGLAEQFF.

This sequence joins TRBV4-2 and TRBJ1-6; D gene uncertain. The CDR3 covers 14 residues. The V gene lost 1 base and the J gene lost 8 bases, with 9 bases spanning the gap. CDR1 and CDR2 from the germline V gene are LGHNA and YNFKEQ. The CDR3 region has the DNA TGTGCCAGCAGCCAAGCCGACTTGGATTCACCCCTCCACTTT. Residues: CASSQADLDSPLHF.

This chain uses TRBV11-2 with TRBJ1-3; D ambiguous. The germline V gene has CDR1 SGHAT and CDR2 FQNNGV. Trimming pared 3 bases from V and 1 base from J, leaving 7 bases between. The CDR3 has 14 amino acids. This CDR3 reads CASSLSPSGNTIYF. The CDR3 region has the DNA TGTGCCAGCAGCTTGTCCCCTTCTGGAAACACCATATATTTT.

The rearrangement joins TRBV7-9 to TRBJ2-1; weak D call: TRBD1 (5 bases). Germline assignment: CDR1 SEHNR and CDR2 FQNEAQ (reference sequence). V dropped 6 bases and J dropped 7 bases, with 13 bases sitting between them. The CDR3 is 13 residues long. In DNA, the CDR3 is TGTGCCAGCAGGAAAGGGGAAGGTAATGAGCAGTTCTTC. Protein sequence: CASRKGEGNEQFF.

This clone was recorded only once. The chain uses TRBV19 and TRBJ2-7; 9 nucleotides align to TRBD1. The germline CDR1 and CDR2 sequences are LNHDA and SQIVND (reference sequence). The CDR3 has 15 amino acids. The V gene end was trimmed by 8 bases and the J gene end by 2 bases; junction bases not matched to a gene: 10. Here the CDR3 reads CASGVQGAIAYEQYF. CDR3 DNA sequence: TGTGCCAGTGGGGTACAGGGGGCGATTGCCTACGAGCAGTACTTC. Complete variable domain (other parts from reference TRBV19 and TRBJ2-7): DGGITQSPKYLFRKEGQNVTLSCEQNLNHDAMYWYRQDPGQGLRLIYYSQIVNDFQKGDIAEGYSVSREKKESFPLTVTSAQKNPTAFYLCASGVQGAIAYEQYFGPGTRLTVT.